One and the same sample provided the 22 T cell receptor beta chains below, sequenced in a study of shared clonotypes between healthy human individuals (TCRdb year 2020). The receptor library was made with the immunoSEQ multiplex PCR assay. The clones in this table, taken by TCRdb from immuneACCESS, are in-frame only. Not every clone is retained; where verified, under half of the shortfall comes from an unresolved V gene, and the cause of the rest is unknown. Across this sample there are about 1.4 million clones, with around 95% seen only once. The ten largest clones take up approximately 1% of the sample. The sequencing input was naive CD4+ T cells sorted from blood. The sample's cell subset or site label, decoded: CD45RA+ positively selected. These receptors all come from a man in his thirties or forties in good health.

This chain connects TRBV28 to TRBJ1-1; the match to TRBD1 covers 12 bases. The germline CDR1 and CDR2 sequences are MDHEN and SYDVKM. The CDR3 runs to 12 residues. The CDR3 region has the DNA TGTTCTTCCGGGACAGGGGGCGCTGAAGCTTTCTTT. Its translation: CSSGTGGAEAFF.

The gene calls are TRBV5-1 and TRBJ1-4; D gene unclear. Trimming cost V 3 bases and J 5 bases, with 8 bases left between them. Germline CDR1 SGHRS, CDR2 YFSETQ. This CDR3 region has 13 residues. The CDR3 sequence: CASSSSGNEKLFF. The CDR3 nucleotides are TGCGCCAGCAGCTCGTCAGGAAATGAAAAACTGTTTTTT.

The DNA of the CDR3 is TGTGCCAGCGAGAAGGGGGTAGAGGATGAAAAACTGTTTTTT. It codes for CASEKGVEDEKLFF. The chain employs TRBV28 and TRBJ1-4; weak D call: TRBD1 (6 bases). The V end was cut by 8 bases, the J end by 6 bases, with 16 bases between. The length of the CDR3 is 14 residues. Germline CDR1 is MDHEN and CDR2 is SYDVKM. Complete variable domain (other parts from reference TRBV28 and TRBJ1-4): DVKVTQSSRYLVKRTGEKVFLECVQDMDHENMFWYRQDPGLGLRLIYFSYDVKMKEKGDIPEGYSVSREKKERFSLILESASTNQTSMYLCASEKGVEDEKLFFGSGTQLSVL.

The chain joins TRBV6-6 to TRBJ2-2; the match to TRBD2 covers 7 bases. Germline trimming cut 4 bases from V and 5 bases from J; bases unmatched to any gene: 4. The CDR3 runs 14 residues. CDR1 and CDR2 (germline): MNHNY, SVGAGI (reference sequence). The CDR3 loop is CASSSLGGTGELFF. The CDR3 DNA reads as TGTGCCAGCAGTTCCTTGGGAGGGACCGGGGAGCTGTTTTTT.

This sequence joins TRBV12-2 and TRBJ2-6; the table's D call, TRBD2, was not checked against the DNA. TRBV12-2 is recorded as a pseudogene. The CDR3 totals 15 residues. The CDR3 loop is CASRSPLAGANVLTF. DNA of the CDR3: TGTGCAAGTCGCTCCCCCCTCGCTGGGGCCAACGTCCTGACTTTC.

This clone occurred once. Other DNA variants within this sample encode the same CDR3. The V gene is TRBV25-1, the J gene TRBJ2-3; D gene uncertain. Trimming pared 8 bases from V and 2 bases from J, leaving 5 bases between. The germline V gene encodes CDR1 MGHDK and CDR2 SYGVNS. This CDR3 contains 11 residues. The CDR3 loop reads CASSHTDTQYF. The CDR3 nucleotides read TGTGCCAGCTCCCACACAGATACGCAGTATTTT.

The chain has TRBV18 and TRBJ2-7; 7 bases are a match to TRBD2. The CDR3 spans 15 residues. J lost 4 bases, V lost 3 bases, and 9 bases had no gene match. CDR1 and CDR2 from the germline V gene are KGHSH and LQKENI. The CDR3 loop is CASSPRGAGVYEQYF. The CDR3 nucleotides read TGTGCCAGCTCACCTAGAGGGGCGGGAGTTTACGAGCAGTACTTC.

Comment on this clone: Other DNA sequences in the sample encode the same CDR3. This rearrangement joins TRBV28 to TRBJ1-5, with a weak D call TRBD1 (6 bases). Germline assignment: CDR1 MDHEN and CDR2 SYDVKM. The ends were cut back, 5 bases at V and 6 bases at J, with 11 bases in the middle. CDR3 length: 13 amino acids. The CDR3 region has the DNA TGTGCCAGCAGTGGAGGGGGAGGTCAGCCCCAGCATTTT. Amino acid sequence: CASSGGGGQPQHF.

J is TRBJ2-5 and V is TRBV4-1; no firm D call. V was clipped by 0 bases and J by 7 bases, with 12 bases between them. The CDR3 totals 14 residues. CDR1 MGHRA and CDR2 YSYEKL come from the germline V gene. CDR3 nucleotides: TGCGCCAGCAGCCAAGACAGCCTGGTATGGACCCAGTACTTC. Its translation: CASSQDSLVWTQYF.

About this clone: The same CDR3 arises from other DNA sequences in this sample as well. The chain's CDR3 is CASSPGTGGPDTQYF. The CDR3 DNA is TGTGCCAGCTCACCGGGGACAGGGGGCCCAGATACGCAGTATTTT. The rearrangement links TRBV18 to TRBJ2-3; 12 positions agree with TRBD1. The germline V gene has CDR1 KGHSH and CDR2 LQKENI. The V gene end was trimmed by 3 bases and the J gene end by 4 bases; junction bases not matched to a gene: 2. This CDR3 is 15 amino acids long.

The CDR3 DNA sequence: TGTGCCAGCAGTTCGGACAGGGTTTCGGACACCGGGGAGCTGTTTTTT. Its protein product is CASSSDRVSDTGELFF. The V and J genes are TRBV6-5 and TRBJ2-2; the match to TRBD1 covers 8 bases. V gave up 4 bases and J gave up 3 bases; unmatched junction bases: 7. Looked up from germline, CDR1 is MNHEY and CDR2 is SVGAGI. The CDR3 is made up of 16 amino acids.

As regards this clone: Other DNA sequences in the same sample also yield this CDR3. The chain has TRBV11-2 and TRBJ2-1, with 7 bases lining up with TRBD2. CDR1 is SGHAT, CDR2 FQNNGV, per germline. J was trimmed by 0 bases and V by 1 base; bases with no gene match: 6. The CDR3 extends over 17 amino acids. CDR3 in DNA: TGTGCCAGCAGCTTAGGTCGGGGCGGGAGCTCCTACAATGAGCAGTTCTTC. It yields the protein CASSLGRGGSSYNEQFF.

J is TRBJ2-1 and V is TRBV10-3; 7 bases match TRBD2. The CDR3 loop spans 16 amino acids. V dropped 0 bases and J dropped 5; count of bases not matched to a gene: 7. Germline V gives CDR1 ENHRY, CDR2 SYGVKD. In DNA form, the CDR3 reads TGTGCCATCAGTGAGTCGTTGGCGGGAGCCCACAATGAGCAGTTCTTC. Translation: CAISESLAGAHNEQFF.

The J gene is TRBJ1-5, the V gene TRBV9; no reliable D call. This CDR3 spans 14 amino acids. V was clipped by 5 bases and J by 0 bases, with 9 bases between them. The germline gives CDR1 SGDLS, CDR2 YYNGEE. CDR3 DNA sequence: TGTGCCAGCAGTCGGGCACCTAGCAATCAGCCCCAGCATTTT. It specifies CASSRAPSNQPQHF.

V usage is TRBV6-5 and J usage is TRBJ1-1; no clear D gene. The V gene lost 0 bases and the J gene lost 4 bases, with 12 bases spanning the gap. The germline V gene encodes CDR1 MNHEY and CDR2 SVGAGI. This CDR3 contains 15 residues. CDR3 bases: TGTGCCAGCAGTTACTCGTGGGCTGTGGGCACTGAAGCTTTCTTT. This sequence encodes CASSYSWAVGTEAFF.

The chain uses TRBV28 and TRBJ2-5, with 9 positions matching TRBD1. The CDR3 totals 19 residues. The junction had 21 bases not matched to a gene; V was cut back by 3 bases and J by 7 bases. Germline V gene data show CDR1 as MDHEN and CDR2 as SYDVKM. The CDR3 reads CASSFGQGRGETGRSTQYF. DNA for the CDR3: TGTGCCAGCAGTTTTGGACAGGGGAGGGGAGAGACCGGACGATCGACCCAGTACTTC.

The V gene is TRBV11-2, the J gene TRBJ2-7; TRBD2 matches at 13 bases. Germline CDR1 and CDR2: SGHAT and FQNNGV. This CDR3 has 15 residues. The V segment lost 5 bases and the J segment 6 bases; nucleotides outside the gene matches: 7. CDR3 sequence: CASSARTSGSGEQYF. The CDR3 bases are TGTGCCAGCAGCGCCCGGACTAGCGGGAGTGGCGAGCAGTACTTC.

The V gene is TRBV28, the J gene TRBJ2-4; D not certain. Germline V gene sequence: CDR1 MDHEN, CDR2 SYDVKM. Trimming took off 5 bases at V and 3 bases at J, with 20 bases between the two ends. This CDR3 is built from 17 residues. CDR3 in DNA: TGTGCCAGCAGTATCCGGGTATGGGGATCGGTCAAAAACATTCAGTACTTC. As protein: CASSIRVWGSVKNIQYF.

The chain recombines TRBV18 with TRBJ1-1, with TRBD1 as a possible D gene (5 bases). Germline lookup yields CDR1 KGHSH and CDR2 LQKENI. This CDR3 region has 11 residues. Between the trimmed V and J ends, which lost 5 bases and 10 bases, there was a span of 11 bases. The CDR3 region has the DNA TGTGCCAGCTCAGAGGGGAGACGAGCTTTCTTT. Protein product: CASSEGRRAFF.

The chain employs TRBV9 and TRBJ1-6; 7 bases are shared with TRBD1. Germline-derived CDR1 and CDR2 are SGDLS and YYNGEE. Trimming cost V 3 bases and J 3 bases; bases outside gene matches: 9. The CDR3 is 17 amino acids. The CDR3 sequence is CASSGGAGQDYNSPLHF. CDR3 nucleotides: TGTGCCAGCAGCGGCGGTGCCGGACAGGACTATAATTCACCCCTCCACTTT.

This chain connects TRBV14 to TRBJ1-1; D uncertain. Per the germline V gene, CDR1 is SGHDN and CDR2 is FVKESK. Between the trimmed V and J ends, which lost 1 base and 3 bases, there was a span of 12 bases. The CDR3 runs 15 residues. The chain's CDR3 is CASSQVVRPYTEAFF. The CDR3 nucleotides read TGTGCCAGCAGCCAAGTCGTCAGACCTTACACTGAAGCTTTCTTT.

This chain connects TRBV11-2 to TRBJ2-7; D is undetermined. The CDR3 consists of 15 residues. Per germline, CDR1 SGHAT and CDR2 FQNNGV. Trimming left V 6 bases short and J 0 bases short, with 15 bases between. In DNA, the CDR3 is TGTGCCAGCAGTCAGGTGGGCGTACCCTCCTACGAGCAGTACTTC. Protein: CASSQVGVPSYEQYF.